What follows are 24 T cell receptor beta chains derived from one specimen sequenced in a study of shared clonotypes between healthy human individuals. Positive CCR7 selection of CD45RO-negative cells yielded the naive CD8 cells, and terminally differentiated effector memory CD45RA+ cells were excluded. Assay used: immunoSEQ multiplex PCR; TCRdb lists only in-frame clones, some missing. Of about 2.1 million clones in the sample, around 93% were seen once. Specimen: naive CD8+ T cells from PBMCs. Receptor source: a man aged 18 to 30 in good health. Some clones in this sample may be carry-over from other donors' samples.

The gene calls are TRBV7-9 and TRBJ1-1; possible D gene TRBD1, 6 bases. The V end was cut by 5 bases, the J end by 0 bases, with 16 bases between. CDR1 SEHNR and CDR2 FQNEAQ come from the germline V gene (reference sequence). The CDR3 covers 16 residues. The CDR3 spells CASSPPGGQLNTEAFF. In DNA, the CDR3 is TGTGCCAGCAGCCCTCCGGGGGGGCAGCTGAACACTGAAGCTTTCTTT.

This chain joins TRBV30 and TRBJ1-3; D call uncertain. The CDR3 extends over 15 amino acids. Looked up from germline, CDR1 is GTSNPN and CDR2 is SVGIG (reference sequence). Trimming pared 3 bases from V and 2 bases from J, leaving 14 bases between. CDR3 DNA: TGTGCCTGGAGCAGGAGGGCTGACCCTGGAAACACCATATATTTT. Translated: CAWSRRADPGNTIYF.

This chain uses TRBV2 with TRBJ2-1, with D tentatively TRBD2 (5 bases). Germline-derived CDR1 and CDR2 are SNHLY and FYNNEI. The CDR3 loop spans 17 amino acids. V was pared by 11 bases and J by 2 bases, with 25 bases between. The CDR3 loop reads CAGDSSLFSGTYNEQFF. CDR3 nucleotides: TGTGCCGGTGATTCTAGTTTGTTTTCGGGAACCTACAATGAGCAGTTCTTC.

The CDR3 reads CATSNRLAGVAKNIQYF. Here the CDR3 DNA reads TGTGCCACCAGCAACCGACTAGCGGGAGTGGCCAAAAACATTCAGTACTTC. This chain connects TRBV15 to TRBJ2-4; 12 bases align to TRBD2. This CDR3 has 17 amino acids. The germline V gene encodes CDR1 LNHNV and CDR2 YYDKDF (reference sequence). With 4 bases clipped from V and 1 base from J, the junction kept 5 bases outside the gene matches.

This clone appeared a single time. One junction end disagrees with the germline gene, perhaps due to a read error. The rearrangement uses TRBV7-9 and TRBJ1-1; D not resolved. Looked up from germline, CDR1 is SEHNR and CDR2 is FQNEAQ (reference sequence). CDR3 length equals 13 residues. DNA of the CDR3: TGTGCCAGCAGCTCAACCCTGACTGTGGAGCGAGTGTTT. It codes for CASSSTLTVERVF.

The J gene is TRBJ1-2, the V gene TRBV7-9; D not resolved. CDR3 length: 14 amino acids. V shed 1 base and J shed 6 bases, with 12 bases lying between them. The V gene's germline CDR1 is SEHNR and CDR2 FQNEAQ (reference sequence). The CDR3 sequence: CASSLVGGPDGYTF. CDR3 bases: TGTGCCAGCAGCTTAGTCGGAGGACCGGATGGCTACACCTTC.

The chain has TRBV7-8 and TRBJ1-1, with 7 positions matching TRBD1. The V gene end was trimmed by 0 bases and the J gene end by 8 bases; junction bases not matched to a gene: 3. The CDR3 has 13 residues. The germline CDR1 and CDR2 sequences are SGHVS and FQNEAQ. DNA of the CDR3: TGTGCCAGCAGCTTAGCCCAGGGGGTGGAAGCTTTCTTT. It is translated as CASSLAQGVEAFF.

V usage is TRBV11-2 and J usage is TRBJ2-5; D uncertain. From germline, CDR1 is SGHAT and CDR2 FQNNGV. This CDR3 is built from 15 residues. V lost 0 bases and J 1 base, leaving 9 bases between the germline ends. The CDR3 region has the DNA TGTGCCAGCAGCTTAGATTGGTCCCTCCAAGAGACCCAGTACTTC. It specifies CASSLDWSLQETQYF.

This clone was detected only once. The CDR3 nucleotides are TGTGCCAGTGTCCGGGACGCCAGAGGAACCGGGGAGCTGTTTTTT. Translated: CASVRDARGTGELFF. The chain links TRBV19 to TRBJ2-2, with D perhaps given as TRBD1 or TRBD2 (5 bases each). Germline V lookup: CDR1 LNHDA, CDR2 SQIVND (reference sequence). V lost 8 bases and J lost 5, with 18 bases in between. This CDR3 contains 15 residues. The full variable domain, in which reference TRBV19 and TRBJ2-2 provide the parts outside the CDR3, is DGGITQSPKYLFRKEGQNVTLSCEQNLNHDAMYWYRQDPGQGLRLIYYSQIVNDFQKGDIAEGYSVSREKKESFPLTVTSAQKNPTAFYLCASVRDARGTGELFFGEGSRLTVL.

The chain has TRBV7-9 and TRBJ2-7, with 10 bases aligning to TRBD2. J lost 6 bases, V lost 5 bases, and 13 bases had no gene match. This CDR3 is built from 16 residues. Germline CDR1 is SEHNR and CDR2 is FQNEAQ (reference sequence). The CDR3 DNA follows: TGTGCCAGCAGCGACACCCGGGTAGCGGGAGGACGCGAGCAGTACTTC. Translated, it gives CASSDTRVAGGREQYF.

The rearrangement joins TRBV19 to TRBJ2-7; no reliable D call. V lost 1 base and J lost 6, with 13 bases in between. Germline loops: CDR1 LNHDA, CDR2 SQIVND (reference sequence). The CDR3 spans 14 residues. The CDR3 nucleotides read TGTGCCAGTAGTATAGTCCCCGAAGCGTCCGAGCAGTACTTC. This translates into CASSIVPEASEQYF.

The gene calls are TRBV21-1 and TRBJ2-2; the table gives TRBD2 as D, unverified against the DNA. TRBV21-1 is reported as a pseudogene. The CDR3 covers 16 residues. The CDR3 DNA is TGTGCCAGCCCCCAAGCACTAGCGAAGAACACCGGGGAGCTGTTTTTT. It yields the protein CASPQALAKNTGELFF.

The CDR3 here is CASSIKSAHPYEQYF. The DNA of the CDR3 is TGTGCCAGTAGTATTAAAAGCGCCCACCCCTACGAGCAGTACTTC. V is TRBV19 and J is TRBJ2-7; D call uncertain. This CDR3 has 15 amino acids. Looked up from germline, CDR1 is LNHDA and CDR2 is SQIVND (reference sequence). V lost 3 bases and J 2 bases, leaving 14 bases between the germline ends.

The chain carries TRBV19 and TRBJ2-3; maybe TRBD2 (5 bases). The V gene lost 1 base and the J gene lost 2 bases, with 7 bases spanning the gap. The germline CDR1 and CDR2 sequences are LNHDA and SQIVND (reference sequence). The CDR3 is 14 residues long. CDR3 nucleotides: TGTGCCAGTAGTATAGGGAGGAACACAGATACGCAGTATTTT. As protein: CASSIGRNTDTQYF.

The V gene is TRBV19, the J gene TRBJ1-5, with 11 nucleotides matching TRBD1. CDR3 length: 16 residues. V shed 6 bases and J 0 bases; nucleotides not matched to a gene: 4. Germline lookup yields CDR1 LNHDA and CDR2 SQIVND (reference sequence). The CDR3 is CASSRTGGYSNQPQHF. The CDR3 coding sequence is TGTGCCAGTAGCCGGACAGGGGGCTATAGCAATCAGCCCCAGCATTTT.

This clone was picked up one time. V usage is TRBV10-1 and J usage is TRBJ2-2, with a possible D match to TRBD1 (5 bases). Germline CDR1 reads WNHNN; CDR2 reads SYGVQD (reference sequence). This CDR3 has 17 residues. Trimming shortened V by 4 bases and J by 0 bases, and 15 bases separated the two germline ends. The DNA for the CDR3 is TGCGCCAGCAGTGGACCCGACAGTGTCGCGAACACCGGGGAGCTGTTTTTT. As protein: CASSGPDSVANTGELFF.

The J gene is TRBJ1-2, the V gene TRBV27, with TRBD1 as a possible D gene (5 bases). The CDR3 extends over 14 amino acids. The V end lost 1 base, the J end lost 4 bases, and 10 bases lay between the germline ends. Germline assignment: CDR1 MNHEY and CDR2 SMNVEV (reference sequence). CDR3 residues: CASSLWAGSYGYTF. The CDR3 nucleotides read TGTGCCAGCAGTTTATGGGCAGGGAGCTATGGCTACACCTTC.

The V gene is TRBV27, the J gene TRBJ2-1, with D possibly TRBD2 on 6 matching bases. The CDR3 length is 17 residues. Germline V CDR1 and CDR2: MNHEY, SMNVEV (reference sequence). V lost 4 bases, J lost 0 bases, and 16 bases lay in between. The CDR3 bases are TGTGCCAGCAGTTACTCTTGGGGGGTCCACTCCTACAATGAGCAGTTCTTC. Translating it yields CASSYSWGVHSYNEQFF.

The gene calls are TRBV7-9 and TRBJ2-1, with a tentative D call TRBD1 (6 bases). The V end lost 2 bases, the J end lost 5 bases, and 7 bases lay between the germline ends. CDR1 and CDR2 from the germline V gene are SEHNR and FQNEAQ (reference sequence). The CDR3 is 13 residues long. Here the CDR3 reads CASSLYRDNEQFF. CDR3 DNA sequence: TGTGCCAGCAGCTTATACAGGGACAATGAGCAGTTCTTC.

The chain carries TRBV7-9 and TRBJ2-3; D remains unclear. V lost 3 bases and J lost 15, with 7 bases in between. Germline V lookup: CDR1 SEHNR, CDR2 FQNEAQ (reference sequence). CDR3 length: 9 amino acids. For the CDR3, the DNA is TGTGCCAGCAGCTTCCCTTTCTATTTT. Translated: CASSFPFYF.

V usage is TRBV6-5 and J usage is TRBJ1-5; TRBD1 might be the D (6 bases). V lost 4 bases and J 2 bases, leaving 12 bases between the germline ends. CDR1 is MNHEY, CDR2 SVGAGI, per germline. This CDR3 has 15 residues. CDR3 bases: TGTGCCAGCAGTTCACAGGGATTTCGCAATCAGCCCCAGCATTTT. Encoded protein: CASSSQGFRNQPQHF.

V usage is TRBV18 and J usage is TRBJ2-7; 10 nucleotides match TRBD2. The germline V gene encodes CDR1 KGHSH and CDR2 LQKENI. Trimming took 2 bases from V and 3 from J; bases not matched to a gene: 10. This CDR3 has 17 residues. The CDR3 region is CASSPSILAGASYEQYF. The CDR3 DNA follows: TGTGCCAGCTCACCAAGTATCCTAGCGGGGGCAAGCTACGAGCAGTACTTC.

CDR3 coding DNA: TGTGCCAGCAGTTTAATCCCAGGGGATGGCTACACCTTC. It codes for CASSLIPGDGYTF. The chain is built from TRBV28 and TRBJ1-2; D is possibly TRBD1 (6 bases). Trimming pared 2 bases from V and 6 bases from J, leaving 10 bases between. Germline V gives CDR1 MDHEN, CDR2 SYDVKM. This CDR3 is built from 13 residues.

The chain is built from TRBV19 and TRBJ1-1; no definite D call. From germline, CDR1 is LNHDA and CDR2 SQIVND (reference sequence). The CDR3 contains 15 residues. Trimming pared 3 bases from V and 1 base from J, leaving 12 bases between. The CDR3 DNA sequence: TGTGCCAGTAGTATTTACGGGTCCCAGAACACTGAAGCTTTCTTT. It yields the protein CASSIYGSQNTEAFF.